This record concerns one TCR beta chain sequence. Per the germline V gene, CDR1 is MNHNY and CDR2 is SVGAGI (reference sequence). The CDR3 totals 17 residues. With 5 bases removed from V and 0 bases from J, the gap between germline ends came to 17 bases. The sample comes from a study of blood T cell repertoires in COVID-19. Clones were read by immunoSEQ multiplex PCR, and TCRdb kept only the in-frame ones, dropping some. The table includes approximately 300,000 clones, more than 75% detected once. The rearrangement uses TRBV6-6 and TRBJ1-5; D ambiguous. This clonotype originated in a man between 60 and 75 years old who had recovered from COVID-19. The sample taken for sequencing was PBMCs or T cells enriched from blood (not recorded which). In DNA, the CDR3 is TGTGCCAGCAGTCCTCTGGGCAGGCTAAATAGCAATCAGCCCCAGCATTTT. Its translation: CASSPLGRLNSNQPQHF.